The rows below give T cell receptor beta chains drawn from one sample of a study of CD8+CD57+ T cells in acquired aplastic anemia. TCRdb re-derived calls from the reads in MiXCR, one entry per CDR3 protein. This table has roughly 180,000 distinct CDR3 sequences, around half appearing once. The sample taken for sequencing was sorted CD4+, CD8+, or CD8+CD57+ T cells (not recorded which) from PBMCs. Source of these receptors: a human donor in good health. Each CDR3 is given without its conserved first and last residue. Each record gives: V gene, CDR3 protein.

V gene: TRBV20-1; CDR3 protein: SAHSLAGRPDTQY
V gene: TRBV20-1; CDR3 protein: SARDRPIGGETQY
V gene: TRBV20-1; CDR3 protein: SATQTGDYGYT
V gene: TRBV28; CDR3 protein: ASSPDRAPSSPLY
V gene: TRBV7-6; CDR3 protein: AGSLSQAYEQY
V gene: TRBV18; CDR3 protein: ASTPTGSFYEQY
V gene: TRBV29-1; CDR3 protein: SVGSENEQF
V gene: TRBV7-8; CDR3 protein: ASSPHLGSYNEQF
V gene: TRBV19; CDR3 protein: ASKTGQSSGNTIY
V gene: TRBV7-2; CDR3 protein: ASSPLREGGYNEQF
V gene: TRBV12-3/TRBV12-4; CDR3 protein: ASSFGTGGQPQH
V gene: TRBV10-3; CDR3 protein: AIMREDYGYT
V gene: TRBV19; CDR3 protein: ASSYRDSPLH
V gene: TRBV7-2; CDR3 protein: ASSSSGGAYEQY
V gene: TRBV29-1; CDR3 protein: SAEGTGTDTQY
V gene: TRBV6-5; CDR3 protein: ASSYSGQPKETQY
V gene: TRBV7-3; CDR3 protein: ASSPKTGKEYGYT
V gene: TRBV30; CDR3 protein: AGNRPPYDQY
V gene: TRBV7-3; CDR3 protein: ASRKTNTEAF
V gene: TRBV24-1; CDR3 protein: ATSDSNNVEQY
V gene: TRBV5-1; CDR3 protein: ASSLNPGMRGEAF
V gene: TRBV6-5; CDR3 protein: ASSSTGQGNSPLH
V gene: TRBV9; CDR3 protein: ASSVKSLGDNEQF
V gene: TRBV5-6; CDR3 protein: ARWEAGYKALH
V gene: TRBV6-1; CDR3 protein: ASSDGTDNYGYT
V gene: TRBV11-1; CDR3 protein: ASGGLAGDLPVEQF
V gene: TRBV12-3/TRBV12-4; CDR3 protein: ASSFSIDRVSHYGYT
V gene: TRBV5-1; CDR3 protein: ASSFSGSDLGELF
V gene: TRBV6-1; CDR3 protein: ASKVGLSNQPQH
V gene: TRBV10-3; CDR3 protein: AIRAGTGTTYEQY
V gene: TRBV7-9; CDR3 protein: ASSLQGLEGYT
V gene: TRBV10-2; CDR3 protein: ASSAQSPSPLH
V gene: TRBV7-7; CDR3 protein: ASSLFVSDETQY
V gene: TRBV11-2; CDR3 protein: ASRRGGGAGETQY
V gene: TRBV7-6; CDR3 protein: ASSLVAGGSNEQF
V gene: TRBV2; CDR3 protein: ASSFGMNTEAF
V gene: TRBV19; CDR3 protein: ASSTHRRQTVNTEAF
V gene: TRBV9; CDR3 protein: ASSVTGTYNEKLF
V gene: TRBV7-3; CDR3 protein: ASSLTAGFNSPLH
V gene: TRBV6-1; CDR3 protein: ASRLRPLSVLNTGGLF
V gene: TRBV3-1; CDR3 protein: ASSVSGKGAYEQY
V gene: TRBV6-4; CDR3 protein: ASSGDTQY
V gene: TRBV24-1; CDR3 protein: ATSSTDAQY
V gene: TRBV7-9; CDR3 protein: ASKRGGDYNEQF
V gene: TRBV7-9; CDR3 protein: ASSRGQGQPQH
V gene: TRBV20-1; CDR3 protein: SAREGQGNSPLH
V gene: TRBV5-1; CDR3 protein: ASSLEGTGSHEQY
V gene: TRBV7-9; CDR3 protein: ASGVGPSDHYEQY
V gene: TRBV20-1; CDR3 protein: SAVTGTPVVEQY
V gene: TRBV6-2/TRBV6-3; CDR3 protein: ASTPRGGRGQPAHT
V gene: TRBV2; CDR3 protein: ASSTQGKWGYT
V gene: TRBV24-1; CDR3 protein: ATSDLGGGSADTQY
V gene: TRBV25-1; CDR3 protein: ASSEIRGLEETQY
V gene: TRBV20-1; CDR3 protein: SARGTSAGELF
V gene: TRBV10-2; CDR3 protein: ASSELSQPQH